The clone carrying this TCR beta chain was seen ten or more times. Some clones are missing from TCRdb's copy, which holds only in-frame ones; the method was immunoSEQ multiplex PCR. Here the sample spans fewer than 300,000 clones, approximately 86% being singletons. V dropped 1 base and J dropped 3 bases, with 11 bases sitting between them. The CDR3 is 14 amino acids. From germline, CDR1 is SGHDT and CDR2 YYEEEE. These data come from a study of blood T cell repertoires in COVID-19. About the research overall: COVID-19 samples collected from the United States, Italy and Spain covered acute and convalescent phases. PBMCs, B-cell-depleted T cells, or T cells were the source of the cDNA or gDNA that made up the material.

V gene TRBV5-6 combines with J gene TRBJ2-7, with D unclear. The sample was peripheral blood. The receptor's source is a woman younger than 35 with acute or convalescent COVID-19. The CDR3 region is CASSLPGQNYEQYF. The CDR3 region has the DNA TGTGCCAGCAGCTTGCCTGGGCAGAACTACGAGCAGTACTTC.